The text below deals with one T cell receptor (beta chain). These data come from a study of shared T cell receptors in the human thymus. The CDR3 consists of 16 residues. V was pared by 0 bases and J by 3 bases, with 12 bases between. Per the germline V gene, CDR1 is KGHSY and CDR2 is FQNENV. Generated by immunoSEQ multiplex PCR, the TCRdb table keeps only in-frame clones and is missing some. The sample lists approximately 490,000 clones, 75% to 85% occurring once. These records were also assigned to another study, of human thymus T cells.

The receptor was isolated from a boy under two years old with a congenital heart defect. The genes are TRBV16 and TRBJ1-3; tentatively, D is TRBD1 (6 bases). Specimen: thymocytes. For the CDR3, the DNA is TGTGCCAGCAGCCAATCATCAGGGGCAAATGGAAACACCATATATTTT. Translation gives CASSQSSGANGNTIYF. Complete variable domain (other parts from reference TRBV16 and TRBJ1-3): GEEVAQTPKHLVRGEGQKAKLYCAPIKGHSYVFWYQQVLKNEFKFLISFQNENVFDETGMPKERFSAKCLPNSPCSLEIQATKLEDSAVYFCASSQSSGANGNTIYFGEGSWLTVV.